This TCR beta chain is drawn from a study of blood T cells in healthy people across ages. Whole-study results and caveats: Naive T cell percentage by flow cytometry tracked strongly with beta diversity. No conclusive comparison of naive versus antigen-experienced cells was possible with unsorted PBMCs.

This CDR3 has 16 residues. V was pared by 4 bases and J by 1 base, with 7 bases of the junction left unmatched. Germline V CDR1 and CDR2: SGHAT, FQNNGV. As concerns this clonotype: Its antigen is not identified.

A second roughly 7 to 11 cycle PCR used barcoded and J-beta primers. Each TCR beta cDNA got a 12-nucleotide random molecular identifier. Each CDR3 protein gets one entry after TCRdb re-called the 5' RACE reads with MiXCR. The repertoire includes some 690,000 distinct CDR3 sequences, 22% of them detected once, and less than 25% sits in the top ten. The source of this sequence is a man aged 70 or older in good health. Sequencing input: blood. This rearrangement joins TRBV11-2 to TRBJ2-3; TRBD1 aligns across 8 bases. The CDR3: CASSSVGQGRTDTQYF. CDR3 DNA sequence: TGTGCCAGCAGCTCAGTAGGACAGGGACGCACAGATACGCAGTATTTT.